The present entry profiles one T cell receptor beta chain with its context. The data were taken from a study of molecular identifiers for immune sequencing clone quantification. TCRdb re-analysed the PCR reads in MiXCR, keeping a single row per CDR3 protein. This table holds approximately 630,000 distinct CDR3 sequences, over 25% found once. The CDR3 totals 14 residues. V lost 2 bases and J lost 2, with 7 bases in between. Germline assignment: CDR1 LNHDA and CDR2 SQIVND (reference sequence). Sequencing was carried out using naive CD8+ T cells from blood, with Jurkat cell RNA spiked in. Subset reported: FACS-sorted CD8+CD4-CCR7+CD45RA+ naive T cells. V is TRBV19 and J is TRBJ2-1; D gene uncertain. This TCR came from a human donor in good health. Some libraries in this study had Jurkat cell RNA spiked in. CDR3 sequence (DNA): TGTGCCAGTAGTATAACCGATCCCTACAATGAGCAGTTCTTC. This gives the protein CASSITDPYNEQFF.